Shown below are 5 T cell receptor beta chains from a single sample sequenced in a study of blood T cell repertoires in COVID-19. Some clones are missing from TCRdb's copy, which holds only in-frame ones; the method was immunoSEQ multiplex PCR. The sample consists of approximately 110,000 clones, 70% to 90% of them appearing once. The sample comprised peripheral blood. Receptors originate from a man in his forties with acute or convalescent COVID-19.

This sequence joins TRBV6-5 and TRBJ1-2; D call uncertain. Germline V gene sequence: CDR1 MNHEY, CDR2 SVGAGI. The V end was cut by 6 bases, the J end by 7 bases, with 15 bases between. The CDR3 sequence is 13 residues long. CDR3 in DNA: TGTGCCAGCAGCACACTTGAGGGCTTTGGCTACACCTTC. As protein: CASSTLEGFGYTF.

The chain uses TRBV18 and TRBJ2-1; perhaps TRBD2 as D (6 bases). The CDR3 runs to 15 residues. Germline-derived CDR1 and CDR2 are KGHSH and LQKENI. V dropped 1 base and J dropped 4 bases, with 11 bases sitting between them. The CDR3 sequence: CASSPRLDSYNEQFF. In DNA, the CDR3 is TGTGCCAGCTCACCACGACTAGATTCTTACAATGAGCAGTTCTTC.

This clone was seen only once. The rearrangement uses TRBV5-6 and TRBJ2-7; D is perhaps TRBD1 (6 bases). V was clipped by 4 bases and J by 3 bases, with 8 bases between them. Germline loops: CDR1 SGHDT, CDR2 YYEEEE. The CDR3 runs 12 residues. CDR3 sequence: CASSQDSYEQYF. The CDR3 DNA reads as TGTGCCAGCAGCCAGGACAGCTACGAGCAGTACTTC.

The V and J genes are TRBV5-1 and TRBJ2-3; D is possibly TRBD1 (6 bases). The V end lost 5 bases, the J end lost 0 bases, and 13 bases lay between the germline ends. The CDR3 is made up of 15 amino acids. CDR1 is SGHRS, CDR2 YFSETQ, per germline. The CDR3 reads CASRPVDRSTDTQYF. The DNA of the CDR3 is TGCGCCAGCAGACCCGTTGACAGGAGCACAGATACGCAGTATTTT.

The chain carries TRBV5-1 and TRBJ1-5, with TRBD1 matching 8 bases. Germline values: CDR1 SGHRS, CDR2 YFSETQ. V shed 0 bases, J shed 6 bases, and the junction held 2 bases outside the gene matches. This CDR3 comprises 14 residues. Here the CDR3 reads CASSLGTGIQPQHF. CDR3 in DNA: TGCGCCAGCAGCTTGGGGACAGGGATTCAGCCCCAGCATTTT.